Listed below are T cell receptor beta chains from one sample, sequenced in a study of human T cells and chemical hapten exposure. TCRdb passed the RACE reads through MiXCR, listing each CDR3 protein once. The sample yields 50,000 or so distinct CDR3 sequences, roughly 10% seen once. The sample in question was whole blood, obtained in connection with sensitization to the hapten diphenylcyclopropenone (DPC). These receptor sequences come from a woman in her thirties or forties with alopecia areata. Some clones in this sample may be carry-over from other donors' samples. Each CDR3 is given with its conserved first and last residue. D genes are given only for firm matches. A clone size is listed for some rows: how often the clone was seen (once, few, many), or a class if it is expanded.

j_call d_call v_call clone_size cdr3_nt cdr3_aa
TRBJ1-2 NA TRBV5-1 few TGCGCCAGCAGCCCTGCGCCGGGGGATGGCTACACCTTC CASSPAPGDGYTF
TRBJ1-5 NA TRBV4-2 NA TGTGCCAGCAGCCAATATAGCAATCAGCCCCAGCATTTT CASSQYSNQPQHF
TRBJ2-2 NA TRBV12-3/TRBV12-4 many TGTGCCAGCAGTACTACAGGAGCTAAGGAGCTGTTTTTT CASSTTGAKELFF
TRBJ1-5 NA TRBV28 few TGTGCCAGCAGTTCGCCAGCGGGAGGTCAGCCCCAGCATTTT CASSSPAGGQPQHF
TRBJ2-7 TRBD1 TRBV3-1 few TGTGCCAGCAGCCAAGAGTCAGCCGGGACAGGGTTTCTCGAGCAGTACTTC CASSQESAGTGFLEQYF
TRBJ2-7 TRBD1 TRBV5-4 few TGTGCCAGCAGCTGGACAGGACGGGCTGTGGCGGAGCAGTACTTC CASSWTGRAVAEQYF
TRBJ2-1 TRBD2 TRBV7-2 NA TGTGCCAGCAGCCCGACTAGCGGGGGGGACAATGAGCAGTTCTTC CASSPTSGGDNEQFF
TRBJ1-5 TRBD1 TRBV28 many TGTGCCAGCAGTCCCACAGGGGATAGCAATCAGCCCCAGCATTTT CASSPTGDSNQPQHF
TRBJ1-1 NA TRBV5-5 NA TGTGCCAGCAGCTTGTGGGCGGGTTCGAACACTGAAGCTTTCTTT CASSLWAGSNTEAFF
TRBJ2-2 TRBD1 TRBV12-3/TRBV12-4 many TGTGCCAGCAGTCCACGGACAGGGTCAGCCGGGGAGCTGTTTTTT CASSPRTGSAGELFF
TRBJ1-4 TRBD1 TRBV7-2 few TGTGCCAGCAGCTTCCCCCGGGACAGCAATGAAAAACTGTTTTTT CASSFPRDSNEKLFF
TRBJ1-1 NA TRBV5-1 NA TGCGCCAGCAGCTTGGGATGGGGAAACACTGAAGCTTTCTTT CASSLGWGNTEAFF
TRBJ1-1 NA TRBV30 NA TGTGCCTGGAGTGTAAAGGTGAACACTGAAGCTTTCTTT CAWSVKVNTEAFF
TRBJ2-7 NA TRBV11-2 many TGTGCCAGCAGCTTAGAATTCACCGAGCAGTACTTC CASSLEFTEQYF
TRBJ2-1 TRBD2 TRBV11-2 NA TGTGCCAGCAGACTAGCGGGGGGGATAAATGAGCAGTTCTTC CASRLAGGINEQFF
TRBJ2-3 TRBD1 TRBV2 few TGTGCCAGCAGGGGCCTGACAGGGGGAGATACGCAGTATTTT CASRGLTGGDTQYF
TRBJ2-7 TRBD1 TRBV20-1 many TGCAGTGCTAACGGACAGGCCAACTCCTACGAGCAGTACTTC CSANGQANSYEQYF
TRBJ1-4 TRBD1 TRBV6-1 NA TGTGCCAGCAGGGACGGGACAGGGATCAATGAAAAACTGTTTTTT CASRDGTGINEKLFF
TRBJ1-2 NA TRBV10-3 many TGTGCCATCGGGAATCGACAGGAACGGGCCTATGGCTACACCTTC CAIGNRQERAYGYTF
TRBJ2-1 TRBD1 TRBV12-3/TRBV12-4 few TGTGCCAGCAGTCAGCGTCGGGGACAGTCCTATGAGCAGTTCTTC CASSQRRGQSYEQFF
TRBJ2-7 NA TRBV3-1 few TGTGCCAGCAGCCAAGAAGGGGACCGGCTCTCCTACGAGCAGTACTTC CASSQEGDRLSYEQYF
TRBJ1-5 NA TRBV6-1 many TGTGCCAGCACCACAGAACGAAGGCAGCCCCAGCATTTT CASTTERRQPQHF
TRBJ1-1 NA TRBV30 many TGTGCCTGGAGTAATATGGTAGGGATCAACACTGAAGCTTTCTTT CAWSNMVGINTEAFF
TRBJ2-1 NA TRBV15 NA TGTGCCACCAGCATGTGGGGGGCCAAGCAGTTCTTC CATSMWGAKQFF
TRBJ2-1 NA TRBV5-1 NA TGCGCCAGCAGCTTGGCCAGGGGTCGAGGTGAGCAGTTCTTC CASSLARGRGEQFF
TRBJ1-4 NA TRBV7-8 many TGTGCCAGCAGCTTAGTTTGGAACGGAAATGTAGAAAAACTGTTTTTT CASSLVWNGNVEKLFF
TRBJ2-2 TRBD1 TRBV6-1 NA TGTGCCAGCAGGAGGGACCAGACAGGGGTCACCGGGGAGCTGTTTTTT CASRRDQTGVTGELFF
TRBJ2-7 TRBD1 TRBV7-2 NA TGTGCCAGCAGATCCCCGGGACAGAGCTACGAGCAGTACTTC CASRSPGQSYEQYF
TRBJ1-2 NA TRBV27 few TGTGCCAGCTCGATGACAGATTACTATGGCTACACCTTC CASSMTDYYGYTF
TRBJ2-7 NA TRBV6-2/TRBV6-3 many TGTGCCAGCAGTTACGAAACAGGGTCCTACGAGCAGTACTTC CASSYETGSYEQYF
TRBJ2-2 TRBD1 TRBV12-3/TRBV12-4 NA TGTGCCAGCAGTTTGTACAGGGGCACCGGGGAGCTGTTTTTT CASSLYRGTGELFF
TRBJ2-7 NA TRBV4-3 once TGCGCCAGCAGCCAACTAGGCGGGACACCTTTCACCCACGAGCAGTACTTC CASSQLGGTPFTHEQYF
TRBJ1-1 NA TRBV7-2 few TGTGCCAGCAGCTTAGCGCCGGGGAGGAGGCAATACATGAACACTGAAGCTTTCTTT CASSLAPGRRQYMNTEAFF
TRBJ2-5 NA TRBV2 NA TGTGCCAGCAGTGAAGCGCCGGGTTCCAGGCAAGAGACCCAGTACTTC CASSEAPGSRQETQYF
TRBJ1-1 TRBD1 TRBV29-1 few TGCAGCGTCACGACAGGGGCGAACACTGAAGCTTTCTTT CSVTTGANTEAFF
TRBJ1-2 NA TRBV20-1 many TGCAGTGCGTACAGGGACTATGGCTACACCTTC CSAYRDYGYTF
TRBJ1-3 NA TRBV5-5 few TGTGCCAGCAGCTTGCAAACTACCGGAAACACCATATATTTT CASSLQTTGNTIYF
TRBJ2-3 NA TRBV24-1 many TGTGCCACCAGTGATTCGACGAATCCCACAGATACGCAGTATTTT CATSDSTNPTDTQYF
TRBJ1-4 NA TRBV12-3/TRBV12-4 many TGTGCCAGCAGCCGTTACACTAGTGAAAAACTGTTTTTT CASSRYTSEKLFF
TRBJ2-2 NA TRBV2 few TGTGCGGAGGGAGCGAACACCGGGGAGCTGTTTTTT CAEGANTGELFF
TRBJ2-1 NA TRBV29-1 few TGCAGCGTTGATTTGGGTGGAAATGAGCAGTTCTTC CSVDLGGNEQFF